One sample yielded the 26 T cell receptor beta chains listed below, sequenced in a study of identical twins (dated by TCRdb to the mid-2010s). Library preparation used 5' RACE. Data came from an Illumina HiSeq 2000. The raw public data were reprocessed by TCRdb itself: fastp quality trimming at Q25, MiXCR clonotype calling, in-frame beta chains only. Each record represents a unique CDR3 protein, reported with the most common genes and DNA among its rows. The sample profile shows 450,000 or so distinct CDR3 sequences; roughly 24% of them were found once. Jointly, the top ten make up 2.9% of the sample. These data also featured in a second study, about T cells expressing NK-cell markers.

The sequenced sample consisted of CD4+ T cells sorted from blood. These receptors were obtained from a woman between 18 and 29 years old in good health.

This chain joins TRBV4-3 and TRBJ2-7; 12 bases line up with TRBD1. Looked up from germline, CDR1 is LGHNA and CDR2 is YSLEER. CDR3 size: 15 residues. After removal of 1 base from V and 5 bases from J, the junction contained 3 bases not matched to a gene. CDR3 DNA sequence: TGCGCCAGCAGCCAAGGTGGGACAGGGGGCCACGAGCAGTACTTC. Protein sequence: CASSQGGTGGHEQYF.

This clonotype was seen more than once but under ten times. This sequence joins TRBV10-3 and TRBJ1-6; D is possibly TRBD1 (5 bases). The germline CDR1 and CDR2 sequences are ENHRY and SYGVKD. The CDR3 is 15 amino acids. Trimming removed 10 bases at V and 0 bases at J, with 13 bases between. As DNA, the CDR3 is TGTGCCACCTCGACAGTCAGCTCCTATAATTCACCCCTCCACTTT. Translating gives CATSTVSSYNSPLHF.

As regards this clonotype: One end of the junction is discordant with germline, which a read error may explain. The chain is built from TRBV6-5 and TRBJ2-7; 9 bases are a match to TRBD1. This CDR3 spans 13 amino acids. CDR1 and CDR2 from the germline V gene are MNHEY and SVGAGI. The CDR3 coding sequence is TGTGCCAGCAGTTACTCGAGTATAGGGACAGGGCTCTTC. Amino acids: CASSYSSIGTGLF.

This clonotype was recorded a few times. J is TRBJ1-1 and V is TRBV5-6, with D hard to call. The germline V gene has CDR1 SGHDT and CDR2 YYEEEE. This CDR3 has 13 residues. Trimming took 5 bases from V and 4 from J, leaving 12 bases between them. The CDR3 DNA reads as TGTGCCAGCAGTGTAAGTTGGCCCACTGAAGCTTTCTTT. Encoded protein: CASSVSWPTEAFF.

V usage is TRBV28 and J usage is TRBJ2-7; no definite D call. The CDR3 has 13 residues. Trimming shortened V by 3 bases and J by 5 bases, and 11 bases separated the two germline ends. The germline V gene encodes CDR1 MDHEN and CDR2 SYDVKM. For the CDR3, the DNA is TGTGCCAGCAGTTTCGGCTCGTTTAACGAGCAGTACTTC. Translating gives CASSFGSFNEQYF.

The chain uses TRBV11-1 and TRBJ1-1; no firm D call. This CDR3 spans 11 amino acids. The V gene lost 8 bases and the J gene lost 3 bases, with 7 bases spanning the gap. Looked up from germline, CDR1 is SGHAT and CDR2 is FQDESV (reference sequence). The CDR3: CASGQDTEAFF. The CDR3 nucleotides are TGTGCCAGCGGGCAGGACACTGAAGCTTTCTTT. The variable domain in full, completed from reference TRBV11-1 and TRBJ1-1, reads EAEVAQSPRYKITEKSQAVAFWCDPISGHATLYWYRQILGQGPELLVQFQDESVVDDSQLPKDRFSAERLKGVDSTLKIQPAELGDSAMYLCASGQDTEAFFGQGTRLTVV.

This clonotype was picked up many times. CDR3 loop: CSARDSRWATGELFF. Here the CDR3 DNA reads TGCAGTGCTAGAGATTCTCGGTGGGCCACCGGGGAGCTGTTTTTT. The gene calls are TRBV20-1 and TRBJ2-2; D is uncertain. Trimming took off 0 bases at V and 4 bases at J, with 12 bases between the two ends. CDR1 and CDR2 from the germline V gene are DFQATT and SNEGSKA (reference sequence). The CDR3 runs to 15 residues.

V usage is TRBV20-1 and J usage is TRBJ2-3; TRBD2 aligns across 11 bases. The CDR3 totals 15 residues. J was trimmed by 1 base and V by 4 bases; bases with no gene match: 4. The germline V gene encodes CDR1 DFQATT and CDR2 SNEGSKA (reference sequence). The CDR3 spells CSATLLAGGTDTQYF. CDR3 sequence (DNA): TGCAGTGCTACCTTACTAGCGGGGGGCACAGATACGCAGTATTTT.

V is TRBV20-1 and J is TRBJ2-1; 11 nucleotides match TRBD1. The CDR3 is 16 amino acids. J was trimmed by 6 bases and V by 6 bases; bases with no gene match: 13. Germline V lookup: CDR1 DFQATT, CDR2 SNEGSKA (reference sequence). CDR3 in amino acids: CSASNPRDRGSNEQFF. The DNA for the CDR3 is TGCAGTGCCTCAAACCCCCGGGACAGGGGGTCCAATGAGCAGTTCTTC.

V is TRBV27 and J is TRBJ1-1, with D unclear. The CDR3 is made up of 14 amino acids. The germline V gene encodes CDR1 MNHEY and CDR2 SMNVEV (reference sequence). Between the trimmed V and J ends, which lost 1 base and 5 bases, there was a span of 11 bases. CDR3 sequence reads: CASSLYRRETEAFF. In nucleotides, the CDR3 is TGTGCCAGCAGTTTATATCGGCGGGAGACTGAAGCTTTCTTT.

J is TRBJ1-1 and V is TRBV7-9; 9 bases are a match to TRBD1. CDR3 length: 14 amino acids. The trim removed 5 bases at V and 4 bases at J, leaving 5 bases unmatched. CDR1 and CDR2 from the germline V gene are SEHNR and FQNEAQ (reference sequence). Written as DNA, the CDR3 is TGTGCCAGCAGCGGACAGGGGATCCCCACTGAAGCTTTCTTT. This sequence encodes CASSGQGIPTEAFF. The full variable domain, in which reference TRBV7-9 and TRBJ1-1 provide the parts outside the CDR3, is DTGVSQNPRHKITKRGQNVTFRCDPISEHNRLYWYRQTLGQGPEFLTYFQNEAQLEKSRLLSDRFSAERPKGSFSTLEIQRTEQGDSAMYLCASSGQGIPTEAFFGQGTRLTVV.

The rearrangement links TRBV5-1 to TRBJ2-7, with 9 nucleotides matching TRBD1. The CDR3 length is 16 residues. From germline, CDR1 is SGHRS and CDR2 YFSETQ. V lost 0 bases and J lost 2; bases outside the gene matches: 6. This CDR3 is CASSLEGTGNTYEQYF. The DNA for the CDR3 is TGCGCCAGCAGCTTGGAAGGGACAGGGAACACCTACGAGCAGTACTTC.

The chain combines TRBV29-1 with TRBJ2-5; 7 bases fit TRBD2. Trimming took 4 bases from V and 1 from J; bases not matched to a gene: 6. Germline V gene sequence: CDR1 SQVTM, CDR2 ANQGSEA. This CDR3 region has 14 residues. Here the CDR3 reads CSVVGGRSQETQYF. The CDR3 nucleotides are TGCAGCGTTGTGGGGGGGAGATCCCAAGAGACCCAGTACTTC. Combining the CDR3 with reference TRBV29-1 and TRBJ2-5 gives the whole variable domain SAVISQKPSRDICQRGTSLTIQCQVDSQVTMMFWYRQQPGQSLTLIATANQGSEATYESGFVIDKFPISRPNLTFSTLTVSNMSPEDSSIYLCSVVGGRSQETQYFGPGTRLLVL.

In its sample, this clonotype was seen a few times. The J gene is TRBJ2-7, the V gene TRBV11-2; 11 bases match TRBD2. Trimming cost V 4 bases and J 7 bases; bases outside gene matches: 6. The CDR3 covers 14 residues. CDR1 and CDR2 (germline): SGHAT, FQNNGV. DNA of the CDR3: TGTGCCAGCAGCTCCTCTAGCGGGAGGAGTGAGCAGTACTTC. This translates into CASSSSSGRSEQYF. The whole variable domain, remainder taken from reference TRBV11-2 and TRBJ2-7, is EAGVAQSPRYKIIEKRQSVAFWCNPISGHATLYWYQQILGQGPKLLIQFQNNGVVDDSQLPKDRFSAERLKGVDSTLKIQPAKLEDSAVYLCASSSSSGRSEQYFGPGTRLTVT.

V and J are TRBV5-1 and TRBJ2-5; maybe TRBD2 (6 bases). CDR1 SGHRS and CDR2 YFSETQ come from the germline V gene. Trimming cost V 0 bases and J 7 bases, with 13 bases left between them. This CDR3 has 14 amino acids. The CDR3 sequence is CASSLEAGSGTQYF. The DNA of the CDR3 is TGCGCCAGCAGCTTGGAGGCGGGAAGCGGGACCCAGTACTTC.

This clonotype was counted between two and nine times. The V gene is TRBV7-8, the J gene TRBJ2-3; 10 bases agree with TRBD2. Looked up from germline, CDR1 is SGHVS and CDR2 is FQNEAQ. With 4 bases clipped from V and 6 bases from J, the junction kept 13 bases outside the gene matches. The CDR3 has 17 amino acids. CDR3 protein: CASSSSGGLLSRDTQYF. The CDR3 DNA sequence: TGTGCCAGCAGCTCTAGCGGGGGACTCCTCTCCCGGGATACGCAGTATTTT.

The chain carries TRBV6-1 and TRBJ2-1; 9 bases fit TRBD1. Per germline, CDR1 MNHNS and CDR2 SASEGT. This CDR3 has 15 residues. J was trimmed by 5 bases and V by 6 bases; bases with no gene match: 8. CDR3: CASSLGQGRNNEQFF. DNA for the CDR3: TGTGCCAGCAGCCTCGGACAGGGGAGAAACAATGAGCAGTTCTTC.

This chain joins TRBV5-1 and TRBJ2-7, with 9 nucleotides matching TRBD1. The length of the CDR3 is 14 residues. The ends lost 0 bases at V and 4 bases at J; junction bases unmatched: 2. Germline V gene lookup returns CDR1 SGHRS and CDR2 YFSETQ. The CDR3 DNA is TGCGCCAGCAGCTTGGAAGGGACAGGGTACGAGCAGTACTTC. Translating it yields CASSLEGTGYEQYF.

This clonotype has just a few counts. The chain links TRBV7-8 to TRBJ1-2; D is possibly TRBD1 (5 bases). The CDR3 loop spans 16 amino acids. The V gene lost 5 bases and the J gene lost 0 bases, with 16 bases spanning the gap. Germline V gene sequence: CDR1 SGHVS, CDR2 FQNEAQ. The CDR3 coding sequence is TGTGCCAGCAGCACAAGAGGGGCAGGGCCTAACTATGGCTACACCTTC. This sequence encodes CASSTRGAGPNYGYTF.

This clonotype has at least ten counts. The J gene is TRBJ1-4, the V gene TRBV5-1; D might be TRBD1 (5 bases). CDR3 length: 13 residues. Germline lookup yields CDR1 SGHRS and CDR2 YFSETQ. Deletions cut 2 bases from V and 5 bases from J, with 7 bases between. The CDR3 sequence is CASSFGGNEKLFF. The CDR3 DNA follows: TGCGCCAGCAGCTTCGGGGGGAATGAAAAACTGTTTTTT.

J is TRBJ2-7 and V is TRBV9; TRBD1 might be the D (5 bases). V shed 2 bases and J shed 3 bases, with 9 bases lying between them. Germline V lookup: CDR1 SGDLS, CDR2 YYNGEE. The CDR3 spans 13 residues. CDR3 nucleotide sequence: TGTGCCAGCAGCGTCAGTCAGGGCTACGAGCAGTACTTC. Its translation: CASSVSQGYEQYF.

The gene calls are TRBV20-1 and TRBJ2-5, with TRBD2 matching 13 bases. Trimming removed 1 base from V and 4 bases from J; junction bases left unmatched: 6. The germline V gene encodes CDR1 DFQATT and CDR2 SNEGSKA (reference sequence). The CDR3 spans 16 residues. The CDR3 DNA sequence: TGCAGTGCTAGAGGCCCCGGACTAGCGGGGGTAGAGACCCAGTACTTC. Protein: CSARGPGLAGVETQYF.

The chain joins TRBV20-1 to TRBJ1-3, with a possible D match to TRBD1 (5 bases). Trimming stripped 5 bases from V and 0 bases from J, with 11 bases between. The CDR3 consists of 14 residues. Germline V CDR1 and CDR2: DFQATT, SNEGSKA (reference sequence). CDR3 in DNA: TGCAGTGCTTGGGGGAAGGGCTCTGGAAACACCATATATTTT. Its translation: CSAWGKGSGNTIYF.

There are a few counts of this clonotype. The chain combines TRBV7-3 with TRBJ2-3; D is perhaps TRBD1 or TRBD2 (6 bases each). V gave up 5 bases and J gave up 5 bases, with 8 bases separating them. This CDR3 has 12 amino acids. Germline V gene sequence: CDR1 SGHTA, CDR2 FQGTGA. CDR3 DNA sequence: TGTGCCAGCAGCAAGGGGGGAGATACGCAGTATTTT. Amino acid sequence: CASSKGGDTQYF.

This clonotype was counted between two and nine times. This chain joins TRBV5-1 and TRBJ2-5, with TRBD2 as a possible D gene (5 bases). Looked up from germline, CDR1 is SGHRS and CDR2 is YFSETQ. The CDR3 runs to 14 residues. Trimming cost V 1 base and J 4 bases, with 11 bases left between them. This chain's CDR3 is CASSLTGTGETQYF. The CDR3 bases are TGCGCCAGCAGCTTGACGGGAACCGGAGAGACCCAGTACTTC. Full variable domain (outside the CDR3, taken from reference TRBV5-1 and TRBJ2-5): KAGVTQTPRYLIKTRGQQVTLSCSPISGHRSVSWYQQTPGQGLQFLFEYFSETQRNKGNFPGRFSGRQFSNSRSEMNVSTLELGDSALYLCASSLTGTGETQYFGPGTRLLVL.

CDR3: CSASPSGNYGYTF. CDR3 DNA sequence: TGCAGTGCTTCCCCGTCGGGTAACTATGGCTACACCTTC. This chain connects TRBV20-1 to TRBJ1-2, with D uncertain. Trimming stripped 5 bases from V and 1 base from J, with 11 bases between. The CDR3 contains 13 residues. The V gene's germline CDR1 is DFQATT and CDR2 SNEGSKA (reference sequence).